Below are 13 T cell receptor beta chains sequenced from a single sample in a study of regulatory T cells in long-lasting Graves disease (dated by TCRdb to the early 2020s). In light of the paper, this sample's time point label describes: persistent/refractory GD, antithyroid drugs over 5 years with positive TRAb. For both TCR sequencing and RNA sequencing, RNA was extracted from PBMCs using TRIzol. To prepare the library, multiplex PCR was applied. The sequencing machine was an Illumina HiSeq 4000. TCR beta libraries were built with iRepertoire HTBI primers and Arm-PCR amplification of CDR3 regions. The public reads were reanalyzed by TCRdb: fastp trimming at Q25, MiXCR alignment, in-frame beta chains only. Each record represents a unique CDR3 protein, reported with the most common genes and DNA among its rows. Present in this sample are 360,000 or so distinct CDR3 sequences, roughly 25% of which were seen just once. In total, the top ten clones hold 25% to 30% of the sample.

This material consisted of peripheral blood mononuclear cells (PBMCs), taken when the disease was refractory, from a patient treated with antithyroid drugs. Receptors were obtained from a woman between 40 and 55 years old with Graves disease. Donor details come from another sample of the same person, matched by shared clones.

The chain carries TRBV5-1 and TRBJ2-3, with D perhaps matching TRBD1 (5 bases). V was pared by 0 bases and J by 2 bases, with 13 bases between. The CDR3 is 16 residues long. CDR1 and CDR2 from the germline V gene are SGHRS and YFSETQ. The CDR3, as DNA: TGCGCCAGCAGCTTGGACCTTCAGGGATTCACAGATACGCAGTATTTT. It is translated as CASSLDLQGFTDTQYF.

This clonotype turned up a few times. The chain carries TRBV20-1 and TRBJ1-5; possibly TRBD1 for D (5 bases). V was trimmed by 0 bases and J by 1 base, leaving 16 bases between them. CDR3 size: 17 residues. Germline assignment: CDR1 DFQATT and CDR2 SNEGSKA (reference sequence). DNA for the CDR3: TGCAGTGCTAGAGAGGTTGGTAGGGGTAGCAGCAATCAGCCCCAGCATTTT. It translates to CSAREVGRGSSNQPQHF.

This clonotype was counted at least ten times. J is TRBJ1-1 and V is TRBV12-3 or TRBV12-4, with D hard to call. Trimming shortened V by 3 bases and J by 11 bases, and 10 bases separated the two germline ends. This CDR3 has 11 amino acids. CDR3 sequence reads: CASSLPRVAFF. The CDR3 region has the DNA TGTGCCAGCAGTTTGCCGAGGGTGGCTTTCTTT.

This clonotype was detected ten times or more. The chain carries TRBV11-2 and TRBJ2-5; the D gene could be TRBD1 or TRBD2 (5 bases each). This CDR3 has 14 amino acids. From germline, CDR1 is SGHAT and CDR2 FQNNGV. Trimming pared 0 bases from V and 5 bases from J, leaving 10 bases between. The CDR3 is CASSLERGPETQYF. The CDR3 DNA reads TGTGCCAGCAGCTTAGAGAGGGGTCCCGAGACCCAGTACTTC.

This clonotype was detected ten times or more. The chain couples TRBV2 to TRBJ2-6, with D unresolved. V lost 6 bases and J lost 0, with 6 bases in between. This CDR3 spans 14 amino acids. Germline values: CDR1 SNHLY, CDR2 FYNNEI. As DNA, the CDR3 is TGTGCCAGCAGCCGCAGCTCTGGGGCCAACGTCCTGACTTTC. This sequence encodes CASSRSSGANVLTF.

This clonotype was found many times. V usage is TRBV28 and J usage is TRBJ2-3; 10 bases fit TRBD2. This CDR3 comprises 14 residues. Germline V gene lookup returns CDR1 MDHEN and CDR2 SYDVKM. J gave up 5 bases and V 5 bases, and 4 bases lay outside the gene matches. CDR3 in amino acids: CASSASGRRDTQYF. The CDR3 DNA reads as TGTGCCAGCAGTGCTAGCGGGAGAAGAGATACGCAGTATTTT.

This clonotype has at least ten counts. The chain uses TRBV2 and TRBJ1-4; D unresolved. This CDR3 contains 12 residues. The V end lost 7 bases, the J end lost 13 bases, and 16 bases lay between the germline ends. Germline assignment: CDR1 SNHLY and CDR2 FYNNEI. The CDR3 DNA sequence: TGTGCCAGCAACGGGGAGGGAGTGGGACTGTTTTTT. Its protein product is CASNGEGVGLFF.

This sequence joins TRBV2 and TRBJ1-4; 7 bases are shared with TRBD1. This CDR3 region has 15 residues. Per the germline V gene, CDR1 is SNHLY and CDR2 is FYNNEI. With 6 bases clipped from V and 8 bases from J, the junction kept 12 bases outside the gene matches. As DNA, the CDR3 is TGTGCCAGCAGCGTCGACAGGGCGGCAGGGGAAAAACTGTTTTTT. Its translation: CASSVDRAAGEKLFF.

This clonotype was counted between two and nine times. The chain couples TRBV20-1 to TRBJ2-5; TRBD1 matches 8 bases. CDR1 is DFQATT, CDR2 SNEGSKA, per germline (reference sequence). The V gene end was trimmed by 0 bases and the J gene end by 4 bases; junction bases not matched to a gene: 4. The CDR3 sequence is 14 residues long. In nucleotides, the CDR3 is TGCAGTGCTAGAGACGGCAGGGGGCGAGAGACCCAGTACTTC. This encodes CSARDGRGRETQYF.

As regards this clonotype: The junction does not match germline at one end; this may be a read error. This chain connects TRBV19 to TRBJ1-5; D unclear. The CDR3 is 17 amino acids. CDR1 and CDR2 from the germline V gene are LNHDA and SQIVND (reference sequence). For the CDR3, the DNA is TGTGCCAGCAGTACAGAGTCAGTAAGTACAGCGAGTCAGCCCCAGCATTTT. This encodes CASSTESVSTASQPQHF.

This clonotype was seen ten or more times. V and J are TRBV20-1 and TRBJ1-2; 12 bases map to TRBD1. Germline CDR1 is DFQATT and CDR2 is SNEGSKA (reference sequence). With V trimmed by 0 bases and J by 8 bases, 7 bases remained unmatched. This CDR3 is 15 amino acids long. The chain's CDR3 is CSARDWGQGADGYTF. The DNA of the CDR3 is TGCAGTGCTAGAGATTGGGGACAGGGGGCGGACGGCTACACCTTC.

This clonotype has a handful of counts. This chain uses TRBV30 with TRBJ2-7, with D uncertain. CDR1 and CDR2 from the germline V gene are GTSNPN and SVGIG (reference sequence). This CDR3 spans 13 amino acids. Trimming left V 5 bases short and J 3 bases short, with 14 bases between. Written as DNA, the CDR3 is TGTGCCTGGTCCCTCTCAGCGATCTACGAGCAGTACTTC. It translates to CAWSLSAIYEQYF. Based on the CDR3 plus reference TRBV30 and TRBJ2-7, the full variable domain is SQTIHQWPATLVQPVGSPLSLECTVEGTSNPNLYWYRQAAGRGLQLLFYSVGIGQISSEVPQNLSASRPQDRQFILSSKKLLLSDSGFYLCAWSLSAIYEQYFGPGTRLTVT.

CDR3 nucleotide sequence: TGCGCCAGCAGCTTACGTGTTTCCTACGAGCAGTACTTC. Translating gives CASSLRVSYEQYF. This chain links TRBV5-1 with TRBJ2-7; no reliable D call. The CDR3 has 13 amino acids. CDR1 and CDR2 (germline): SGHRS, YFSETQ. Deletions cut 2 bases from V and 1 base from J, with 7 bases between.